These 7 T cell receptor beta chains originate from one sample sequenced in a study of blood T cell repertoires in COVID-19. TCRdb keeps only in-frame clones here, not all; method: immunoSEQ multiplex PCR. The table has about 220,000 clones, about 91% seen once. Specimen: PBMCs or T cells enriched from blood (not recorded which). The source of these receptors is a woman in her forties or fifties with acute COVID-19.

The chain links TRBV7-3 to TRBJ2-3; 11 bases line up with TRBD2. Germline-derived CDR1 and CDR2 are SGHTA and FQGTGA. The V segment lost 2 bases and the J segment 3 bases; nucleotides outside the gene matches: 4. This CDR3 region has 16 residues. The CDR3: CASSLVAGGGTDTQYF. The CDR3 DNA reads TGTGCCAGCAGCTTAGTAGCGGGAGGGGGTACAGATACGCAGTATTTT.

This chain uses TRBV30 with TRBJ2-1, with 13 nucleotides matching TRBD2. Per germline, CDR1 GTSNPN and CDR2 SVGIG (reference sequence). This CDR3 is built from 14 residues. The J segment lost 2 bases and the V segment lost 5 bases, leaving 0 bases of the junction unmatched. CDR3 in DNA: TGTGCCTGGGGACTAGCGGGAGCCTACAATGAGCAGTTCTTC. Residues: CAWGLAGAYNEQFF.

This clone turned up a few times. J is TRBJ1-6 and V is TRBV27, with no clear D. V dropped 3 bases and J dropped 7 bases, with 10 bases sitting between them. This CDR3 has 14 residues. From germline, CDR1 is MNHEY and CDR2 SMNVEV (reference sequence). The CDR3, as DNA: TGTGCCAGCAGTTTTTTCGAGAGAAATTCACCCCTCCACTTT. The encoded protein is CASSFFERNSPLHF.

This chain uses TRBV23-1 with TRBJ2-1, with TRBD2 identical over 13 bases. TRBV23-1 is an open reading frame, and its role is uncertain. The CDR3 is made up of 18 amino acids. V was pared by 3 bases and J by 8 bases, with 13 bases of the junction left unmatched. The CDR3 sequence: CASSHSRRTSGRIDEQFF. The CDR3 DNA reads TGCGCCAGCAGTCACTCCCGCCGGACTAGCGGGAGAATTGATGAGCAGTTCTTC.

This chain's CDR3 is CAILRESSYNEQFF. DNA of the CDR3: TGTGCCATACTACGGGAGAGCTCCTACAATGAGCAGTTCTTC. The V gene is TRBV18, the J gene TRBJ2-1, with D tentatively TRBD2 (6 bases). Germline V gives CDR1 KGHSH, CDR2 LQKENI. CDR3 length: 14 amino acids. The V and J ends lost 10 bases and 0 bases respectively, with 13 bases between them. The entire variable domain, with the rest obtained from reference TRBV18 and TRBJ2-1, is as follows: NAGVMQNPRHLVRRRGQEARLRCSPMKGHSHVYWYRQLPEEGLKFMVYLQKENIIDESGMPKERFSAEFPKEGPSILRIQQVVRGDSAAYFCAILRESSYNEQFFGPGTRLTVL.

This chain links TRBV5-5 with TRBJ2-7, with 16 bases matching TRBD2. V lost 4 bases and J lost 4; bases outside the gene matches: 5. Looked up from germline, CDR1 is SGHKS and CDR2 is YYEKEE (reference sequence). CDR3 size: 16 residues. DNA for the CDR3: TGTGCCAGCAGCAAGGGACTAGCGGGAGGGCAATACGAGCAGTACTTC. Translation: CASSKGLAGGQYEQYF.

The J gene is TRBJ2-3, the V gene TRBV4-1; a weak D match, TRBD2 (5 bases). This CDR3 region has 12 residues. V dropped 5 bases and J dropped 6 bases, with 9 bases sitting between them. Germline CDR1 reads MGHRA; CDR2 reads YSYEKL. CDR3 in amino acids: CASSILGDTQYF. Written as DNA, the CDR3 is TGCGCCAGCAGCATACTAGGGGATACGCAGTATTTT.